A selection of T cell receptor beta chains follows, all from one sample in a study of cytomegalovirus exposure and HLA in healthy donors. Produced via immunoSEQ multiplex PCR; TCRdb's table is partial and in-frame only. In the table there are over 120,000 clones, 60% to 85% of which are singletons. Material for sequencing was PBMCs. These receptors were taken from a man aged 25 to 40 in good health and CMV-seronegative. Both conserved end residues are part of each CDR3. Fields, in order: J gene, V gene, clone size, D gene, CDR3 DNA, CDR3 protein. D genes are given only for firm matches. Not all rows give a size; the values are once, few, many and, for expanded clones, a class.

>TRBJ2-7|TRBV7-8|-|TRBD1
TGTGCCAGCAGCTTAGTCCGGACAGGGGCCCACGAGCAGTACTTC
CASSLVRTGAHEQYF
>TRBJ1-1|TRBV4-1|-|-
TGCGCCAGCAGGGGGCCACTTAAGAACACTGAAGCTTTCTTT
CASRGPLKNTEAFF
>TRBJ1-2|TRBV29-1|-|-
TGCAGCGTTGTCCCCGGGGGTGGTGGCTACACCTTC
CSVVPGGGGYTF
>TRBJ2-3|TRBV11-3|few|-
TGTGCCAGCAGCTTAAAACGGGGAAGCACAGATACGCAGTATTTT
CASSLKRGSTDTQYF
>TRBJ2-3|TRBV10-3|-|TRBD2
TGTGCCATCAGTACCACTCCGGGACTAGCGGGGGGGTGGATAGATACGCAGTATTTT
CAISTTPGLAGGWIDTQYF
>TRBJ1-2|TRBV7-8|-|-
TGTGCCAGCAGCCCAAGGTGGACAGACAACTATGGCTACACCTTC
CASSPRWTDNYGYTF
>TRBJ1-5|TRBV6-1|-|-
TGTGCCAGCAGCCTCGGGGAGGGAGGGCAGCCCCAGCATTTT
CASSLGEGGQPQHF
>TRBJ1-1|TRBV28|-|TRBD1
TGTGCCAGCAGTTTATGGGGCAGGGGGCGGACTGAAGCTTTCTTT
CASSLWGRGRTEAFF
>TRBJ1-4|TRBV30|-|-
TGTGCCTGGATGGCCGGGGATCGGGAAAAACTGTTTTTT
CAWMAGDREKLFF
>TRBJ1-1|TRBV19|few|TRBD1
TGTGCCAGTAGTGTCGACAGGGTGAAAGCTTTCTTT
CASSVDRVKAFF
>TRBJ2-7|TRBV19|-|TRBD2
TGTGCCAGTAGCGTCAGTAGCGGGGACTACGAGCAGTACTTC
CASSVSSGDYEQYF
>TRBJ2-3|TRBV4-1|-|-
TGCGCCAGCAGCCCTACTACAGATACGCAGTATTTT
CASSPTTDTQYF
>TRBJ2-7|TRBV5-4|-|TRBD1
TGTGCCAGCAGCTTCCGGGACAGCACCTACGAGCAGTACTTC
CASSFRDSTYEQYF
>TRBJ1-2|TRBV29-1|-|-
TGCAGCGCCTCGGGGAGCTCACTAAATGGCTACACCTTC
CSASGSSLNGYTF
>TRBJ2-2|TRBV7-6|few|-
TGTGCCAGCAGCTTTGACAGCTACACCGGGGAGCTGTTTTTT
CASSFDSYTGELFF
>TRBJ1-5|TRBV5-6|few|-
TGTGCCAGCAGCAGTACTCGCGGGAATCAGCCCCAGCATTTT
CASSSTRGNQPQHF
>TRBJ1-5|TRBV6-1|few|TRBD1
TGTGCCAGCAGCCGACAGGGGGGATCGAATCAGCCCCAGCATTTT
CASSRQGGSNQPQHF
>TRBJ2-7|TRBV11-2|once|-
TGTGCCAGCAGCTTAGTCGGTAGCAGCCCATCCTACGAGCAGTACTTC
CASSLVGSSPSYEQYF
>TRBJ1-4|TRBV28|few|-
TGTGCCAGCAGTTATGCGGGAACAGCTAATGAAAAACTGTTTTTT
CASSYAGTANEKLFF
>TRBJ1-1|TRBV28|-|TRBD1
TGTGCCAGCAGTGAAGGGGGCAGGACTGAAGCTTTCTTT
CASSEGGRTEAFF
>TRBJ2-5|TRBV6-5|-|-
TGTGCCAGCAGGACTGAAGAGACCCAGTACTTC
CASRTEETQYF
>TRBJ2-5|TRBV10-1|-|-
TGCGCCAGCAGTATAGACAGAAAAGAGACCCAGTACTTC
CASSIDRKETQYF
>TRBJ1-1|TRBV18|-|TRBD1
TGTGCCAGCTCACCACGTTCCGGGACAGACACTGAAGCTTTCTTT
CASSPRSGTDTEAFF
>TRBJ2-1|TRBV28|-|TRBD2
TGTGCCAGCAGCCAAGAGGTGCTAGCGGCCTACAATGAGCAGTTCTTC
CASSQEVLAAYNEQFF
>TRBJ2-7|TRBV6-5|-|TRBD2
TGTGCCAGCAGTTCCTTAGCGGGGGTTAGCTCCTACGAGCAGTACTTC
CASSSLAGVSSYEQYF
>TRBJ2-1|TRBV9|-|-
TGTGCCAGCAGCGTGGACTCCTCCAATGAGCAGTTCTTC
CASSVDSSNEQFF
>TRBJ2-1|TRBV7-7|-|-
TGTGCCAGCAGCCCGGTGGGGGGGCGGGATGAGCAGTTCTTC
CASSPVGGRDEQFF
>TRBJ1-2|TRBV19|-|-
TGTGCCATCCGGACAGACACTAACTATGGCTACACCTTC
CAIRTDTNYGYTF
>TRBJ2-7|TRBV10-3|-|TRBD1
TGTGCCATCAGTGGAACAGGGGGCGGGCAGTACTTC
CAISGTGGGQYF
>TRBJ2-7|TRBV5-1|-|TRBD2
TGCGCCAGCAGGGGAGGACTAGGGACCAACAGCTCCTACGAGCAGTACTTC
CASRGGLGTNSSYEQYF
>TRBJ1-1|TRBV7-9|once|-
TGTGCCAGCAGCTTAGAAGGGGGTGACACTGAAGCTTTCTTT
CASSLEGGDTEAFF
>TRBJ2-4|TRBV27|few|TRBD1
TGTGCCAGCAGTACCCGAACGGGACAGGGGGGGATGGACATTCAGTACTTC
CASSTRTGQGGMDIQYF